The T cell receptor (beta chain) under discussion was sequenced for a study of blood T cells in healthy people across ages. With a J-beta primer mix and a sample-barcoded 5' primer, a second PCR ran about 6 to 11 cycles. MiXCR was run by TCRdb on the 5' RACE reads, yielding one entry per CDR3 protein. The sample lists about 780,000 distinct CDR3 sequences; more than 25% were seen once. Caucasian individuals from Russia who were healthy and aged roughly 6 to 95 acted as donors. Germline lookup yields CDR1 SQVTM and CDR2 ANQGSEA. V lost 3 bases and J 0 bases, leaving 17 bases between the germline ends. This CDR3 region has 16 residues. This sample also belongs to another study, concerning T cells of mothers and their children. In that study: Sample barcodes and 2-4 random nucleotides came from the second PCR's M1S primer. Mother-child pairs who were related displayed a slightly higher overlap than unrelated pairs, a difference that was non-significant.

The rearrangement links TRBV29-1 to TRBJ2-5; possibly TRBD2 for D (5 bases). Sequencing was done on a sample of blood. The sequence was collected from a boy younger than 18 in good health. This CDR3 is CSVEGLRGGYQETQYF. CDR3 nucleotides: TGCAGCGTTGAGGGCCTCCGTGGCGGGTACCAAGAGACCCAGTACTTC. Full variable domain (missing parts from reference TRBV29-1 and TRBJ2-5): SAVISQKPSRDICQRGTSLTIQCQVDSQVTMMFWYRQQPGQSLTLIATANQGSEATYESGFVIDKFPISRPNLTFSTLTVSNMSPEDSSIYLCSVEGLRGGYQETQYFGPGTRLLVL.